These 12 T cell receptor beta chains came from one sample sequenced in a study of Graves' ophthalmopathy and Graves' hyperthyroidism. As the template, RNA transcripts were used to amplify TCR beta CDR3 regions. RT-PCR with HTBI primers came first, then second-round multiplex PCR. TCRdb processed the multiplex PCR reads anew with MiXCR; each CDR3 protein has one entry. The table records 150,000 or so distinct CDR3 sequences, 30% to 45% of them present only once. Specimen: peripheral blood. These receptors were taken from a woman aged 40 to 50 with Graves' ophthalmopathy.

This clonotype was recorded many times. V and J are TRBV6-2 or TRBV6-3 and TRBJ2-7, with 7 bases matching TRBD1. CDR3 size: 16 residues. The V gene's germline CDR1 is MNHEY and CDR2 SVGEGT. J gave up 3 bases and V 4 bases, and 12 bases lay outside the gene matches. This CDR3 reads CASSSRPSGTVYEQYF. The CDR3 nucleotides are TGTGCCAGCAGTTCCCGTCCGTCCGGGACAGTCTACGAGCAGTACTTC.

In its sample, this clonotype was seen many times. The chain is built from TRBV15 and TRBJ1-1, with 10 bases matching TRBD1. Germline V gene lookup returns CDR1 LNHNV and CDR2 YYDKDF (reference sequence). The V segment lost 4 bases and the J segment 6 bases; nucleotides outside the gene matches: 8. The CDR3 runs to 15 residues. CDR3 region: CATSTYGTGDSEAFF. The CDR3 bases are TGTGCCACCAGCACCTACGGGACAGGGGACTCTGAAGCTTTCTTT.

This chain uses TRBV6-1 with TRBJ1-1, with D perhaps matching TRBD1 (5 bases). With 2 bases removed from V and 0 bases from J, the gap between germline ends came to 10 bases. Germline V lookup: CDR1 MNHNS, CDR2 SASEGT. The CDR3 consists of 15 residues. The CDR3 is CASSEMGRMNTEAFF. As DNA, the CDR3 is TGTGCCAGCAGTGAAATGGGACGGATGAACACTGAAGCTTTCTTT.

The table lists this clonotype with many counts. As DNA, the CDR3 is TGTGCCAGCACCACTCAGGAGCCCCAGCATTTT. It codes for CASTTQEPQHF. This chain joins TRBV28 and TRBJ1-5; no reliable D call. The CDR3 sequence is 11 residues long. The ends were cut back, 7 bases at V and 8 bases at J, with 9 bases in the middle. CDR1 is MDHEN and CDR2 is SYDVKM in the germline V gene.

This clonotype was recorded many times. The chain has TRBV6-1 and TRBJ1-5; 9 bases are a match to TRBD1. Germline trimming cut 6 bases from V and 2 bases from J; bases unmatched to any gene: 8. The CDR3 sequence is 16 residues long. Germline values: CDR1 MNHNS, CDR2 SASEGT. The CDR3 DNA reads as TGTGCCAGCAGCCGAGGGACAGGGAGAGGCAATCAGCCCCAGCATTTT. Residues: CASSRGTGRGNQPQHF.

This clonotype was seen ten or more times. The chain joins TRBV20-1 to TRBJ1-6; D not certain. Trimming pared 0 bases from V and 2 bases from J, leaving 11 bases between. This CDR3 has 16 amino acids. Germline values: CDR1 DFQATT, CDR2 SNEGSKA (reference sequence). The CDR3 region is CSARDRAVTYNSPLHF. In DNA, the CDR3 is TGCAGTGCTAGAGACCGGGCCGTAACCTATAATTCACCCCTCCACTTT.

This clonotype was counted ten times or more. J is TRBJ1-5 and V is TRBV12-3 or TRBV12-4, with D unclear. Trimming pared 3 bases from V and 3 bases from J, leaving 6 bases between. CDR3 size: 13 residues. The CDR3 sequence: CASSLGVNQPQHF. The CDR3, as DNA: TGTGCCAGCAGTTTGGGAGTCAATCAGCCCCAGCATTTT.

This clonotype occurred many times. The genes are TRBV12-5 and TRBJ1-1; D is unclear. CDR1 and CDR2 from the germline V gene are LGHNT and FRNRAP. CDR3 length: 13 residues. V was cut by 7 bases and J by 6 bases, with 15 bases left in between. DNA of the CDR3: TGTGCTAGTGCCCCTGCAGGAGCATCTGAAGCTTTCTTT. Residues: CASAPAGASEAFF.

CDR3 bases: TGTGCCAGCAGCCAAGTTGGCAAATCCTACGAGCAGTACTTC. It encodes CASSQVGKSYEQYF. The V call is TRBV14, the J call TRBJ2-7; D call uncertain. V was cut by 1 base and J by 1 base, with 8 bases left in between. The CDR3 sequence is 14 residues long. Germline loops: CDR1 SGHDN, CDR2 FVKESK.

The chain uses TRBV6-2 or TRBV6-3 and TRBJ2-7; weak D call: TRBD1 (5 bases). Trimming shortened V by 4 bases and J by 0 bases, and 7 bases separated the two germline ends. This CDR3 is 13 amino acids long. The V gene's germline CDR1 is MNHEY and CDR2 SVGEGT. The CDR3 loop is CASSWTTSYEQYF. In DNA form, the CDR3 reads TGTGCCAGCAGTTGGACAACCTCCTACGAGCAGTACTTC.

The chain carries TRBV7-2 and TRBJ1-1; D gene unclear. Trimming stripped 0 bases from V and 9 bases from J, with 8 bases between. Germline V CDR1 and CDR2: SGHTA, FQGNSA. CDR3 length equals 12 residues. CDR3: CASSLALGKAFF. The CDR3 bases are TGTGCCAGCAGCTTAGCACTCGGAAAAGCTTTCTTT.

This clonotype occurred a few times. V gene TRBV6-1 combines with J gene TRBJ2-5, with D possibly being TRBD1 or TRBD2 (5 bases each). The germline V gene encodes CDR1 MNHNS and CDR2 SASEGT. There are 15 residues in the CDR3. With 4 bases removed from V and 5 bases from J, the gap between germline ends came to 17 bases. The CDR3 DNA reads TGTGCCAGCAGTGGCGTGAAGGGGCGCGGGGAGACCCAGTACTTC. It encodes CASSGVKGRGETQYF.